Presented here are 5 T cell receptor beta chains from one specimen sequenced in a study of Graves' ophthalmopathy and Graves' hyperthyroidism. Scientists amplified the TCR beta CDR3 regions from RNA transcripts. Second-round multiplex PCR followed a first-round RT-PCR using HTBI primers. From the multiplex PCR reads, TCRdb called clonotypes with MiXCR, one entry per CDR3 protein. The sample includes 150,000 or so distinct CDR3 sequences, 35% to 45% of them seen just once. The sample consisted of peripheral blood. The receptors here all came from a man aged 25-45 years with Graves' ophthalmopathy.

V gene TRBV24-1 combines with J gene TRBJ2-7; D possibly corresponds to TRBD2 (6 bases). Germline CDR1 KGHDR, CDR2 SFDVKD. Trimming cost V 3 bases and J 0 bases, with 20 bases left between them. CDR3 length: 18 amino acids. CDR3 in DNA: TGTGCCACCAGTGATGGGGGTGAGTCGGGAGCCTCCTCCTACGAGCAGTACTTC. Encoded protein: CATSDGGESGASSYEQYF.

Written as DNA, the CDR3 is TGTGCCAGCAGCTTGGGACGCGGATTTTACGAGCAGTACTTC. This codes for CASSLGRGFYEQYF. This chain joins TRBV6-2 or TRBV6-3 and TRBJ2-7; D possibly matches TRBD1 or TRBD2 (5 bases each). CDR1 and CDR2 from the germline V gene are MNHEY and SVGEGT. Deletions cut 6 bases from V and 4 bases from J, with 16 bases between. CDR3 length: 14 residues.

Of note for this clonotype: The junction shows a germline mismatch at one end, possibly a read error. This chain connects TRBV7-9 to TRBJ2-7; perhaps D is TRBD1 or TRBD2 (5 bases each). Germline CDR1 reads SEHNR; CDR2 reads FQNEAQ (reference sequence). The CDR3 is 14 residues long. DNA for the CDR3: TGTGCCAGCAGTTTAGGAGGCAGGGACTACGAGCAGTACTTC. This codes for CASSLGGRDYEQYF.

In its sample, this clonotype was seen many times. The chain has TRBV27 and TRBJ2-4; TRBD2 might be the D (6 bases). CDR1 MNHEY and CDR2 SMNVEV come from the germline V gene (reference sequence). This CDR3 region has 15 residues. The V and J ends lost 5 bases and 5 bases respectively, with 16 bases between them. CDR3 in DNA: TGTGCCAGCAGTCCCCTGCTCGGAGGGGAAAACATTCAGTACTTC. This codes for CASSPLLGGENIQYF.

J is TRBJ1-5 and V is TRBV7-2; D gene uncertain. From germline, CDR1 is SGHTA and CDR2 FQGNSA. Trimming left V 5 bases short and J 3 bases short, with 8 bases between. The CDR3 contains 13 residues. This CDR3 is CASSDGTNQPQHF. CDR3 nucleotides: TGTGCCAGCAGCGACGGTACCAATCAGCCCCAGCATTTT.